What follows is one T cell receptor (beta chain) and its context. Its antigen is unknown. Donors had no recently reported acute infections or vaccinations and were HIV-negative. The investigators split CD4+ cells into a CD45RA+ naive subset and a CD45RA-negative memory subset. Execution of the assay was at deep level. The assay was immunoSEQ multiplex PCR, and TCRdb's table has in-frame clones only and misses some. The sample shows some 2.3 million clones, roughly 93% of them seen only once. The entry originates in a study of shared clonotypes between healthy human individuals. The study, taken as a whole, reports: Naive subsets tended to show greater estimated richness than memory subsets.

V was shortened by 0 bases and J by 4 bases, with 16 bases between the two germline ends. This CDR3 has 16 residues. The germline V gene encodes CDR1 GTSNPN and CDR2 SVGIG (reference sequence). The V gene is TRBV30, the J gene TRBJ1-5; D unresolved. The TCR was taken from a man between 18 and 35 years old in good health. Some clones in this sample may be carry-over from other donors' samples. Sequenced: naive CD4+ T cells from PBMCs. Subset denoted: CD45RA+ positively selected. CDR3 sequence (DNA): TGTGCCTGGAGTGTACGCTTAGGGAGCACTAATCAGCCCCAGCATTTT. It yields the protein CAWSVRLGSTNQPQHF. Based on the CDR3 plus reference TRBV30 and TRBJ1-5, the full variable domain is SQTIHQWPATLVQPVGSPLSLECTVEGTSNPNLYWYRQAAGRGLQLLFYSVGIGQISSEVPQNLSASRPQDRQFILSSKKLLLSDSGFYLCAWSVRLGSTNQPQHFGDGTRLSIL.